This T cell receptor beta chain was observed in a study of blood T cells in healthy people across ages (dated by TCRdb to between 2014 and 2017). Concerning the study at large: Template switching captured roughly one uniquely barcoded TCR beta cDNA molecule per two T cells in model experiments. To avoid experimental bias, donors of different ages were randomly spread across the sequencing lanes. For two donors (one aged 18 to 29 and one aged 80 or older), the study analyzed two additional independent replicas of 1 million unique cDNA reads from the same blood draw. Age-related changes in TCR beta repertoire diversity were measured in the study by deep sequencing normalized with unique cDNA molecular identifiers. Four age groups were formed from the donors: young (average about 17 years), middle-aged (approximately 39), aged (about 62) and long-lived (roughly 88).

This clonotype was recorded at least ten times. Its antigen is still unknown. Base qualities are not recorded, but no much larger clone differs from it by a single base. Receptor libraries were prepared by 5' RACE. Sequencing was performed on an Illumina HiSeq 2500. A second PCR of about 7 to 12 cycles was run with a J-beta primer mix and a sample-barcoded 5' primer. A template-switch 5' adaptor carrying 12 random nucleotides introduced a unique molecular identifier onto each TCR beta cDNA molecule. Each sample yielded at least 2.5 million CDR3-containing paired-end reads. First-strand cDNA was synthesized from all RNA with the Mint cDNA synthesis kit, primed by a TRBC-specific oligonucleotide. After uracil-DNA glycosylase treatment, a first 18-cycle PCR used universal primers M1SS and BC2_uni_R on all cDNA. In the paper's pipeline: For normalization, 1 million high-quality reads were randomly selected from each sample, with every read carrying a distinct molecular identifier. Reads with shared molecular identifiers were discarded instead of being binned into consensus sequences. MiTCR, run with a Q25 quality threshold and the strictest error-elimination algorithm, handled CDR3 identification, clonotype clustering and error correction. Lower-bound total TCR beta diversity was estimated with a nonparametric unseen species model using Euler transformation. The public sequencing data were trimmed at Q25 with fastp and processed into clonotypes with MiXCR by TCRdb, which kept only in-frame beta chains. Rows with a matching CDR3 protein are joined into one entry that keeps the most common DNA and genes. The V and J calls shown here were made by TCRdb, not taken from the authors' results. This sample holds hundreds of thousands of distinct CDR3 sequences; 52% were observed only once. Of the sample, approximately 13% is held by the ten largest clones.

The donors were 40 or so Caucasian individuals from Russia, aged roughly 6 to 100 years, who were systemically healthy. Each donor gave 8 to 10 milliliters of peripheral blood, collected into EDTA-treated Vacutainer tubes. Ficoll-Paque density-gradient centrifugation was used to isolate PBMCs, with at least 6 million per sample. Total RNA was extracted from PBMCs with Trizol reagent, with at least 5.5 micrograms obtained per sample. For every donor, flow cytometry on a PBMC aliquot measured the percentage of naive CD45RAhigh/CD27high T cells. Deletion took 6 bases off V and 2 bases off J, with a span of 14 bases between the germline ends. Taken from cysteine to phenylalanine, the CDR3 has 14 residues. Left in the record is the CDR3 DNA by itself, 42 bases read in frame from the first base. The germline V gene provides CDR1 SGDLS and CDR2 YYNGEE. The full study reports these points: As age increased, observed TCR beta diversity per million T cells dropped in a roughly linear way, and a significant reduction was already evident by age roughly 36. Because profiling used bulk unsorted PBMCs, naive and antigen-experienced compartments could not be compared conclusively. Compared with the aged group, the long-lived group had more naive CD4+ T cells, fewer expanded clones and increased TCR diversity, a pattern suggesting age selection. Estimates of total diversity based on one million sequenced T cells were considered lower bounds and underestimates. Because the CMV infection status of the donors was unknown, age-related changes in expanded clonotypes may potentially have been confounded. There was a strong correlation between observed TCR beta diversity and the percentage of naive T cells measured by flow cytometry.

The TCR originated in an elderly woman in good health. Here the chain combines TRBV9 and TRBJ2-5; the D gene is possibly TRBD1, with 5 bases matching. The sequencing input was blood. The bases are TGTGCCAGCAAAGCCTCGGACATACAAGAGACCCAGTACTTC. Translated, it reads CASKASDIQETQYF.